This TCR beta chain was identified in a study of cytomegalovirus exposure and HLA in healthy donors. On this clone itself: Its antigen is still unknown.

Points from the study as a whole: CMV serostatus stood as the only immune exposure information on hand. Overall, approximately 150 TCR beta chains were annotated as cytomegalovirus-associated.

PCR primers comprised 60 Vbeta and 13 Jbeta primers. Method: immunoSEQ multiplex PCR; TCRdb's copy keeps in-frame clones and lacks some. Seen here are about 160,000 clones, less than 85% observed once, and the top ten hold about 4.5%. This clonotype originated in a man between 40 and 49 years old in good health and CMV-seronegative. The specimen was PBMCs.

CDR3 sequence: CASSIRGNTGELFF. The DNA of the CDR3 is TGTGCCAGCAGCATCAGGGGGAACACCGGGGAGCTGTTTTTT. The genes are TRBV6-5 and TRBJ2-2, with a tentative D call TRBD1 (6 bases). Trimming pared 6 bases from V and 1 base from J, leaving 9 bases between. The CDR3 covers 14 residues. The germline gives CDR1 MNHEY, CDR2 SVGAGI.